This T cell receptor (beta chain) was sequenced during a study of shared clonotypes between healthy human individuals. Study-level points and caveats: The sampled material consisted only of blood, and tissue repertoires are likely to differ. Naive CD4 clonotypes were shared across a few donors at 4.5% to 6.5%. Compared with memory subsets, naive subsets generally had larger estimated richness.

V lost 2 bases, J lost 4 bases, and 17 bases lay in between. This CDR3 contains 16 residues. Germline values: CDR1 LNHDA, CDR2 SQIVND (reference sequence). The study ran the assay at deep level. This table comes from immunoSEQ multiplex PCR, and its TCRdb copy is limited to in-frame clones, with some not included. This repertoire shows about 2.1 million clones, around 95% found once; its top ten account for approximately 1.6%. Positive CCR7 selection of CD45RO-negative cells yielded the naive CD8 cells, and terminally differentiated effector memory CD45RA+ cells were excluded. This clone has more than one count but fewer than ten. Antigen specificity is unknown.

The J gene is TRBJ1-2, the V gene TRBV19, with D possibly matching TRBD1 (5 bases). The clonotype originates from a man younger than 35 in good health. Some clones in this sample may be carry-over from other donors' samples. The source material was naive CD8+ T cells from PBMCs. CDR3 amino acids: CASSILRQEGVYGYTF. CDR3 DNA sequence: TGTGCCAGTAGTATACTGAGGCAGGAAGGGGTCTATGGCTACACCTTC. The full variable domain, with the rest looked up from reference TRBV19 and TRBJ1-2, is DGGITQSPKYLFRKEGQNVTLSCEQNLNHDAMYWYRQDPGQGLRLIYYSQIVNDFQKGDIAEGYSVSREKKESFPLTVTSAQKNPTAFYLCASSILRQEGVYGYTFGSGTRLTVV.